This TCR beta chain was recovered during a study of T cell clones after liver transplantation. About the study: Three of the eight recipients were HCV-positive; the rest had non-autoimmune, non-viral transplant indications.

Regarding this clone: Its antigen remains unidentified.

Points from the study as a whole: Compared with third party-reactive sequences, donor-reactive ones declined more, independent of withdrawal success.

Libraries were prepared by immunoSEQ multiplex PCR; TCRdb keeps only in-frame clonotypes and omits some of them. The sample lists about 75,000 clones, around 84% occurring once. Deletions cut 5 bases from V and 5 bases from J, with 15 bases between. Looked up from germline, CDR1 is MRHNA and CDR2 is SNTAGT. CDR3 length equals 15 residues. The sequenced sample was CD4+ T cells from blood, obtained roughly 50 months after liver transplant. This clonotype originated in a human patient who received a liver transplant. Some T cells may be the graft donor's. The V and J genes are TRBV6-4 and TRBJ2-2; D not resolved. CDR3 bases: TGTGCCAGCAGTAGCGACCGGAGCAGGACCGGGGAGCTGTTTTTT. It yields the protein CASSSDRSRTGELFF.